These T cell receptor beta chains were read from a single sample in a study of identical twins. TCRdb called the 5' RACE reads again in MiXCR, with one record for every CDR3 protein. The sample includes 1.5 million or so distinct CDR3 sequences, about 32% of them seen just once. The sequencing input was cord blood. The receptors derive from a newborn girl in good health. Both conserved end residues are part of each CDR3. A D gene is named only where the DNA matches it firmly. Rows give clone size only sometimes, using once, few, many, or a class for an expanded clone.

v_call: TRBV2
j_call: TRBJ2-1
cdr3_length: 14
d_call: NA
clone_size: NA
cdr3_aa: CASSDNREINEQFF
cdr3_nt: TGTGCCAGCAGTGACAACAGGGAGATCAATGAGCAGTTCTTC

v_call: TRBV12-3/TRBV12-4
j_call: TRBJ2-7
cdr3_length: 14
d_call: TRBD2
clone_size: many
cdr3_aa: CASREREGPYEQYF
cdr3_nt: TGTGCCAGCAGAGAGCGGGAGGGCCCCTACGAGCAGTACTTC

v_call: TRBV18
j_call: TRBJ2-7
cdr3_length: 16
d_call: TRBD1
clone_size: once
cdr3_aa: CASPLQGQSFSYEQYF
cdr3_nt: TGTGCCAGCCCACTGCAGGGACAGTCCTTCTCCTACGAGCAGTACTTC

v_call: TRBV14
j_call: TRBJ2-7
cdr3_length: 16
d_call: TRBD2
clone_size: NA
cdr3_aa: CASGQVTSGRYNEQYF
cdr3_nt: TGTGCCAGCGGCCAAGTGACTAGCGGGAGGTACAATGAGCAGTACTTC

v_call: TRBV25-1
j_call: TRBJ1-5
cdr3_length: 14
d_call: NA
clone_size: NA
cdr3_aa: CASSELGVNQPQHF
cdr3_nt: TGTGCCAGCAGTGAACTGGGGGTCAATCAGCCCCAGCATTTT

v_call: TRBV2
j_call: TRBJ2-7
cdr3_length: 16
d_call: NA
clone_size: NA
cdr3_aa: CASNPGPPDAFYEQYF
cdr3_nt: TGTGCCAGCAACCCAGGGCCCCCGGACGCGTTTTACGAGCAGTACTTC

v_call: TRBV28
j_call: TRBJ2-7
cdr3_length: 13
d_call: TRBD1
clone_size: many
cdr3_aa: CASFKGATYEQYF
cdr3_nt: TGTGCCAGCTTCAAGGGGGCAACCTACGAGCAGTACTTC

v_call: TRBV11-3
j_call: TRBJ2-5
cdr3_length: 13
d_call: NA
clone_size: NA
cdr3_aa: CASSLFDKETQYF
cdr3_nt: TGTGCCAGCAGCTTGTTTGATAAAGAGACCCAGTACTTC

v_call: TRBV13
j_call: TRBJ2-4
cdr3_length: 16
d_call: NA
clone_size: few
cdr3_aa: CASSLVLALAKNIQYF
cdr3_nt: TGTGCCAGCAGCTTAGTCCTAGCGCTAGCCAAAAACATTCAGTACTTC

v_call: TRBV4-1
j_call: TRBJ2-5
cdr3_length: 17
d_call: TRBD2
clone_size: NA
cdr3_aa: CASSQGSSGGAFNEQYF
cdr3_nt: TGCGCCAGCAGCCAAGGCTCTAGCGGGGGGGCCTTCAATGAGCAGTACTTC

v_call: TRBV12-3/TRBV12-4
j_call: TRBJ1-4
cdr3_length: 15
d_call: NA
clone_size: many
cdr3_aa: CASSPWTPSNEKLFF
cdr3_nt: TGTGCCAGCAGCCCTTGGACACCCTCTAATGAAAAACTGTTTTTT

v_call: TRBV28
j_call: TRBJ2-3
cdr3_length: 12
d_call: NA
clone_size: NA
cdr3_aa: CASSSAGYTQYF
cdr3_nt: TGTGCCAGCAGTTCCGCGGGGTATACGCAGTATTTT

v_call: TRBV28
j_call: TRBJ1-4
cdr3_length: 14
d_call: NA
clone_size: NA
cdr3_aa: CASGWITTNEKLFF
cdr3_nt: TGTGCCAGCGGCTGGATTACAACTAATGAAAAACTGTTTTTT

v_call: TRBV5-1
j_call: TRBJ2-7
cdr3_length: 17
d_call: NA
clone_size: NA
cdr3_aa: CASSLASRLSSYNEQYF
cdr3_nt: TGCGCCAGCAGCTTGGCTTCCAGATTGAGCTCCTACAATGAGCAGTACTTC

v_call: TRBV28
j_call: TRBJ2-7
cdr3_length: 13
d_call: TRBD2
clone_size: few
cdr3_aa: CARKLAGTYEQYF
cdr3_nt: TGTGCCAGAAAACTAGCGGGGACCTACGAGCAGTACTTC